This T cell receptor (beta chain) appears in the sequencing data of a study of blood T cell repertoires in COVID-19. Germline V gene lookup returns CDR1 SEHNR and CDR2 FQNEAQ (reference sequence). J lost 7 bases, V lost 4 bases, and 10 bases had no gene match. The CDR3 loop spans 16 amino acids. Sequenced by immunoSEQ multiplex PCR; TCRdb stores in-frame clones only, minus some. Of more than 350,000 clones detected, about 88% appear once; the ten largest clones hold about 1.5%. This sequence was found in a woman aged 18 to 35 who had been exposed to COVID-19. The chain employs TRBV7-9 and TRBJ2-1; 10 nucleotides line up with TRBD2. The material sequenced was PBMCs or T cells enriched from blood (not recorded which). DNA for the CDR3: TGTGCCAGCAGCTCCGAGTCGACTAGCGGGTCTAATGAGCAGTTCTTC. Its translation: CASSSESTSGSNEQFF. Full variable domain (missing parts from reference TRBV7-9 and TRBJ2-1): DTGVSQNPRHKITKRGQNVTFRCDPISEHNRLYWYRQTLGQGPEFLTYFQNEAQLEKSRLLSDRFSAERPKGSFSTLEIQRTEQGDSAMYLCASSSESTSGSNEQFFGPGTRLTVL.